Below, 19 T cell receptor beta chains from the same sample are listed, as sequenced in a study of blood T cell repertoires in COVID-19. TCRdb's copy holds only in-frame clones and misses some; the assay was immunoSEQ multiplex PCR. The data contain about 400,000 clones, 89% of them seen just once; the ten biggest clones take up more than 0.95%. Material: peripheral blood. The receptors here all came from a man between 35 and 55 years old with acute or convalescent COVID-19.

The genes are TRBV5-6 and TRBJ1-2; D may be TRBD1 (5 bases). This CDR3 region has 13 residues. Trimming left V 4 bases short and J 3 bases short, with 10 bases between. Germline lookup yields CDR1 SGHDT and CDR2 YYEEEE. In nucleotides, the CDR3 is TGTGCCAGCAGCCCGGACATCTACTATGGCTACACCTTC. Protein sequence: CASSPDIYYGYTF.

CDR3 region: CASSLNQNQPQHF. As DNA, the CDR3 is TGTGCCAGCAGTTTAAATCAAAATCAGCCCCAGCATTTT. This chain uses TRBV12-3 or TRBV12-4 with TRBJ1-5, with no clear D. The CDR3 is 13 amino acids. Between the trimmed V and J ends, which lost 2 bases and 4 bases, there was a span of 6 bases.

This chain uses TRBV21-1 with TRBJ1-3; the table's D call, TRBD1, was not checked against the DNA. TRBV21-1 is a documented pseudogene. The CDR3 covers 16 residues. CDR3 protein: CASSKRTGLDGNTIYF. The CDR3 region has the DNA TGTGCCAGCAGCAAAAGGACAGGGTTGGATGGAAACACCATATATTTT.

CDR3 sequence: CASSRTEQPQHF. The CDR3 DNA reads as TGTGCCAGCAGCCGGACAGAACAGCCCCAGCATTTT. This chain uses TRBV12-3 or TRBV12-4 with TRBJ1-5, with TRBD1 as a possible D gene (6 bases). V was cut by 6 bases and J by 7 bases, with 10 bases left in between. CDR3 length: 12 amino acids.

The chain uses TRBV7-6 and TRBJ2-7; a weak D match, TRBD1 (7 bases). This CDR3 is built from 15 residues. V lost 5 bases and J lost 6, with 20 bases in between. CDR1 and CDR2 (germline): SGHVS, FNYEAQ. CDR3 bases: TGTGCCAGCAGCCCAGGAGGGACAGTGAGTGGCGAGCAGTACTTC. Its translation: CASSPGGTVSGEQYF.

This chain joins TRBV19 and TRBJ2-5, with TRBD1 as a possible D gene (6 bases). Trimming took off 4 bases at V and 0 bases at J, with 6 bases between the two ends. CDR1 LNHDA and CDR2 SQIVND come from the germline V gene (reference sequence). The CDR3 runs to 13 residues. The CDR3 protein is CASSRTDQETQYF. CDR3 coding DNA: TGTGCCAGTAGTAGGACAGACCAAGAGACCCAGTACTTC. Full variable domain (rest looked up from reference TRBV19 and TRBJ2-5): DGGITQSPKYLFRKEGQNVTLSCEQNLNHDAMYWYRQDPGQGLRLIYYSQIVNDFQKGDIAEGYSVSREKKESFPLTVTSAQKNPTAFYLCASSRTDQETQYFGPGTRLLVL.

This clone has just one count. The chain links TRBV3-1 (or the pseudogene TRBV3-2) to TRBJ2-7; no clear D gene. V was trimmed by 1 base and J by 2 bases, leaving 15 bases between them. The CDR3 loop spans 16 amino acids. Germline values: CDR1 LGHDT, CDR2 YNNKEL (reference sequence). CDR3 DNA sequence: TGTGCCAGCAGCCAAGGTGTTCTCAAAGCCCCCTACGAGCAGTACTTC. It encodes CASSQGVLKAPYEQYF.

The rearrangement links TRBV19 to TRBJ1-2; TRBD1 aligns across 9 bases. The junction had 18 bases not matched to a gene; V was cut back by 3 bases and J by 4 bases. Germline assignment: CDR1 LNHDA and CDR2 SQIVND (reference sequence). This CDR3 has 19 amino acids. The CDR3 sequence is CASSILPGQGKGVSYGYTF. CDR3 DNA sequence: TGTGCCAGTAGTATTTTACCCGGACAGGGGAAAGGAGTAAGCTATGGCTACACCTTC.

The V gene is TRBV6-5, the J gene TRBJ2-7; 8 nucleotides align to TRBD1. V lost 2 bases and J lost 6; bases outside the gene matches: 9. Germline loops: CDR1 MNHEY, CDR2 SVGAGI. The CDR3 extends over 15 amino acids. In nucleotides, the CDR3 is TGTGCCAGCAGTTACACCGACGGACAGGGAACCGAGCAGTACTTC. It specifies CASSYTDGQGTEQYF.

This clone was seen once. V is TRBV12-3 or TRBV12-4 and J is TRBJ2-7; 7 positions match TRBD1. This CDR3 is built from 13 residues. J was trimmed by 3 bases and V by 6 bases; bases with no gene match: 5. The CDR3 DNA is TGTGCCAGCAGGAACAGGGGCCACTACGAGCAGTACTTC. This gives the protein CASRNRGHYEQYF.

The CDR3 sequence: CATTQGAPTEAFF. CDR3 sequence (DNA): TGTGCCACCACTCAGGGGGCGCCCACTGAAGCTTTCTTT. The rearrangement joins TRBV6-5 to TRBJ1-1; 8 bases align to TRBD1. J gave up 4 bases and V 10 bases, and 8 bases lay outside the gene matches. The CDR3 covers 13 residues. CDR1 MNHEY and CDR2 SVGAGI come from the germline V gene.

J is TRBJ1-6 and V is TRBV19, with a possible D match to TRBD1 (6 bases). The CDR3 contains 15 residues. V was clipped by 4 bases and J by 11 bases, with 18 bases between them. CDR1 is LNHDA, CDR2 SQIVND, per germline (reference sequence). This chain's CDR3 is CASSTKQGGNPPLHF. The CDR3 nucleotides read TGTGCCAGTAGTACCAAACAGGGCGGCAATCCACCCCTCCACTTT.

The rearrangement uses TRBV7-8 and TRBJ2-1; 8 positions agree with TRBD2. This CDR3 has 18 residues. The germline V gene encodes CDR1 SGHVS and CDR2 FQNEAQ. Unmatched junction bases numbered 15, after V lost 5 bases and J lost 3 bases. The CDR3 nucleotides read TGTGCCAGCAGCCCCACGAGAGTGGCGGGGGGAAACTACAATGAGCAGTTCTTC. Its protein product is CASSPTRVAGGNYNEQFF.

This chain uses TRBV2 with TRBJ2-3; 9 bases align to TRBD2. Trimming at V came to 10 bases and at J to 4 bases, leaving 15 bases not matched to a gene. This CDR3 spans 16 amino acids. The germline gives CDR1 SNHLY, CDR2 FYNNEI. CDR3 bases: TGTGCCAATACATTCGGGATTAGCGGGAGTGCAGATACGCAGTATTTT. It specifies CANTFGISGSADTQYF.

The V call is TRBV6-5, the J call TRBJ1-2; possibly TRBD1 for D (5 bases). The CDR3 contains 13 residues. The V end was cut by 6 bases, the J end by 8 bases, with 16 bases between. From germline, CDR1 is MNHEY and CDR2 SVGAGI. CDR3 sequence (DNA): TGTGCCAGCAGGGGGACGTCGGAGGGCGGCTACACCTTC. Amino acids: CASRGTSEGGYTF.

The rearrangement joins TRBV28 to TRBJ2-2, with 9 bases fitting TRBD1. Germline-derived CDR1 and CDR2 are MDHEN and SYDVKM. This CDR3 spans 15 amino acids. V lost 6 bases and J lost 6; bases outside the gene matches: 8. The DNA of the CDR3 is TGTGCCAGCAGGCCGGGACAGGGATTGCCCGGGGAGCTGTTTTTT. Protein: CASRPGQGLPGELFF.

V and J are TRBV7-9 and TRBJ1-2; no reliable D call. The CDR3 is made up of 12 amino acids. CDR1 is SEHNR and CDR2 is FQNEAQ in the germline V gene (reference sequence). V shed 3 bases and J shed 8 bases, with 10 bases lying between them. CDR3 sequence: CASSLIQWGYTF. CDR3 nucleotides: TGTGCCAGCAGCTTGATACAGTGGGGCTACACCTTC.

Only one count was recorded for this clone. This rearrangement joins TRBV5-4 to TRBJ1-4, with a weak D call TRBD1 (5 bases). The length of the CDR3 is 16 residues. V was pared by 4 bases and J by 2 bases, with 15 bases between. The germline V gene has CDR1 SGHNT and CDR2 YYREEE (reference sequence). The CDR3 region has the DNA TGTGCCAGCAGCAAGGACACCGGTAGGACTAATGAAAAACTGTTTTTT. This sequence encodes CASSKDTGRTNEKLFF.

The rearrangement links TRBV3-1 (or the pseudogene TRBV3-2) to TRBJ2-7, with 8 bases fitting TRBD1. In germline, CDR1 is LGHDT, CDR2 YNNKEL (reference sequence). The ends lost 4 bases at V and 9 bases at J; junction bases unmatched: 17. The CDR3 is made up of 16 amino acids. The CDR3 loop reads CASSPTRVQGALGQYF. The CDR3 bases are TGTGCCAGCAGCCCCACCCGGGTCCAGGGGGCGTTGGGGCAGTACTTC.